What follows is one T cell receptor beta chain and its context. Each donor was nominally healthy when sampled (though unrecorded immune exposures were likely). Germline V gene data show CDR1 as KGHSH and CDR2 as LQKENI. The CDR3 sequence is 16 residues long. Unmatched junction bases numbered 6, after V lost 4 bases and J lost 2 bases. The PCR ran on 60 Vbeta and 13 Jbeta primers. Clones were sequenced by immunoSEQ multiplex PCR, and TCRdb holds only the in-frame ones, with some missing. Its listing shows 85,000 to 90,000 clones. These data come from a study of cytomegalovirus exposure and HLA in healthy donors.

This TCR came from a man aged 45-65 years in good health and CMV-seropositive. The specimen sequenced was PBMCs. The chain employs TRBV18 and TRBJ2-1; TRBD1 matches 9 bases. CDR3 DNA: TGTGCCAGCTCACTGGAACAGGGGGCCCCCTACAATGAGCAGTTCTTC. Its protein is CASSLEQGAPYNEQFF.